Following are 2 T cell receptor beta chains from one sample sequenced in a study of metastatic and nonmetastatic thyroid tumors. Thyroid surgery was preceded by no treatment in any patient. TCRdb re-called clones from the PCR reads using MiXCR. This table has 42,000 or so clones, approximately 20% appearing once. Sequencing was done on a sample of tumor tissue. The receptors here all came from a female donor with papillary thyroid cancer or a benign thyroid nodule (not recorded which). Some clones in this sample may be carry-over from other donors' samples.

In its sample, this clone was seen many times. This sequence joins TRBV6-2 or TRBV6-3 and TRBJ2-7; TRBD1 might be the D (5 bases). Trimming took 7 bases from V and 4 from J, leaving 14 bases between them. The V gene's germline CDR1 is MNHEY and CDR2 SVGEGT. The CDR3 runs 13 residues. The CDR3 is CASTKGDVYEQYF. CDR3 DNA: TGTGCCAGCACAAAAGGGGATGTTTACGAGCAGTACTTC.

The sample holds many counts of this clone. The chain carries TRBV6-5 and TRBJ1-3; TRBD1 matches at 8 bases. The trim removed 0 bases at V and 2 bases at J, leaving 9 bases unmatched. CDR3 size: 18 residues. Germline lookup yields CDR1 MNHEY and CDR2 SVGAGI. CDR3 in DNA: TGTGCCAGCAGTTACTCGAGACAGGGGATTCAAGCTGGAAACACCATATATTTT. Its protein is CASSYSRQGIQAGNTIYF.